The T cell receptor (beta chain) described here comes from a study of human T cells and chemical hapten exposure. Across the whole study: Yields of TCR per sample differed, chiefly owing to small differences in pooled library volume. Findings of the study overall: With DPC sensitization, TCRs exceeding 1 in 1000 frequency showed no change.

Notes on this clonotype: Antigen: not known.

Someone pulled total RNA out of unfractionated whole blood. The J segment lost 6 bases and the V segment lost 4 bases, leaving 12 bases of the junction unmatched. Germline V gene data show CDR1 as LNHDA and CDR2 as SQIVND (reference sequence). The CDR3 is 15 amino acids. Individual cDNA molecules in this library carried unique molecular identifiers. In the study's own analysis: Sample TCR counts, which ranged from 23,224 to 690,600, had a median of roughly 99,000. Each CDR3 protein gets one entry after TCRdb re-called the reads with MiXCR. In this record, the V and J calls reflect TCRdb's handling and not the investigators' own analysis. The sample shows about 120,000 distinct CDR3 sequences, about 8.9% of them seen only once.

The sample consisted of whole blood. This chain connects TRBV19 to TRBJ2-7; 7 nucleotides line up with TRBD2. The receptor comes from a human donor in good health. Some clones in this sample may be carry-over from other donors' samples. CDR3 protein: CASSREGRTTSEQYF. The CDR3 nucleotides read TGTGCCAGTAGTAGGGAGGGACGCACGACCTCCGAGCAGTACTTC.